Reported below is one T cell receptor beta chain. This clone was counted a few times. The antigen it recognizes is unknown. Compared with germline, one end of the junction differs, possibly owing to a read error. The data stem from a study of shared clonotypes between healthy human individuals (dated by TCRdb to the early 2020s). Some background on the complete study: A few men and two women, aged 18 to 49 years, made up the cohort. For each donor, CD4 naive and CD4 memory were each run on three plates, CD8 naive on two plates, and CD8 memory on one plate. To estimate repertoire size and how much clonotypes are shared between individuals, the study performed deep sequencing of blood TCR repertoires from about 5 healthy adults. Per donor, leukapheresis produced somewhere between about 0.85 and 10 billion PBMCs. Libraries were prepared and TCR repertoires were sequenced by different laboratories using diverse techniques, in order to increase sequencing depth and limit assay-specific biases.

TCR CDR3 regions were amplified from genomic DNA by multiplex PCR using the deep immunoSEQ assay. Genomic DNA extracted from each cell subset was distributed evenly over all wells of several immunoSEQ 96-well plates, and each plate served as one replicate. For sorted subsets, approximately 190 ng genomic DNA, equal to 30,000 to 35,000 T cell genomes, was loaded into each replicate PCR. Purified libraries were quantified with a Qubit 3.0 fluorometer, sized on a Bioanalyzer 2100, and re-quantified with the KAPA Library Quantification kit. Every immunoSEQ 96-well plate was sequenced on a separate single-read 150-cycle Illumina NextSeq 550 flow cell. The paper's processing steps were these. Because the immunoSEQ output included only junctional sequences and no quality scores, the filtering could not be the same as the filtering used for full-length reads. Sequences were annotated with PyIR, a Python wrapper for IgBLAST v1.9, using IMGT germline references to assign V/J genes and CDR3. Any read was removed if the V/J assignment was weak (E-value above 1e-6), the CDR3 was missing, or the read contained stop codons, out-of-frame junctions, or ambiguous translated residues. V3J clonotypes were defined as sequences sharing an identical inferred V gene, J gene, and CDR3 amino acid sequence. Percentage overlap between repertoires was calculated by dividing the number of shared unique clonotypes by the size of the smaller repertoire. Richness of each repertoire was evaluated using RTK rarefaction, the Chao1 estimator, and Recon v2.1 estimates of unobserved clonotypes. Generation probabilities were computed with OLGA for all TCRbeta clonotypes obtained by the gDNA method from several donors. Held by TCRdb, this immuneACCESS table contains in-frame sequences only and omits some clones. Under half of the omission traces to an unresolved V gene where checked; the cause of the rest is unknown. That table supplies the V and J calls and clone size; D and trimming were determined from the DNA. In all, the sample holds 980,000 or so clones, and more than 75% of those were seen once. Of the sample, 1.5% is held by the ten largest clones.

The donors were healthy, HIV-negative adults who had no recently reported acute infections or vaccinations. Only Caucasian adults living in Nashville, Tennessee, USA were represented among the donors. CD4+ T cells were enriched by magnetic negative selection, after which naive cells were positively selected on CD45RA and the negative fraction was taken as the memory subset. After blood collection by leukapheresis, PBMCs were isolated using Ficoll-Histopaque density gradient centrifugation and then cryopreserved in the vapor phase of liquid nitrogen. Purity and quantity of every magnetically sorted T cell population were checked by analytical flow cytometry. Genomic DNA was isolated from each sorted fraction and quantified by UV absorbance on a Nanodrop 2000c. Results the study describes overall, beyond this receptor: Higher generation probabilities were observed for clonotypes shared by all four sorted-subset donors than for non-shared clonotypes. Approximately 5% of naive CD4, roughly 3.5% of naive CD8, about 2.1% of memory CD4, and less than 0.45% of memory CD8 clonotypes were shared across a few donors. Because the study included only a small number of donors, the genetic and exposure-history diversity represented was limited. Even with the large sequencing depth, rarefaction of the sorted-subset datasets indicated that sequencing was incomplete. Only blood was sampled, and tissue TCR repertoires likely differ from those in blood. Naive subsets generally had larger estimated clonotype richness than memory subsets did. Pairwise subsampling indicated that sequencing depth was expected to affect the degree of clonotype sharing among donors.

Sequences SEHNR (CDR1) and FQNEAQ (CDR2) are obtained from the germline V gene (reference sequence). The CDR3 has 14 amino acids, counting the end cysteine and phenylalanine. Left in the record is the CDR3 DNA by itself, 42 bases read in frame from the first base. The sequencing sample was made of memory CD4+ T cells sorted from blood. In the paper's terms, the cell subset or site label means: CD45RA-negative fraction. The sequence derives from a man aged 18 to 30 in good health. The chain joins TRBV7-9 to TRBJ2-5; a stretch of 10 junction bases matches TRBD2. The encoded CDR3 is CASSVAGGTETQYF. In nucleotide form, the sequence is TGTGCCAGCAGCGTAGCGGGGGGTACGGAGACCCAGTACTTC.